Detailed here is one TCR beta chain. Two consecutive negative NP/OP PCR tests, clearance, or resolved symptoms defined Cohort 3 recovery. This entry is derived from a study of blood T cell repertoires in COVID-19. Using immunoSEQ multiplex PCR, the repertoire was profiled, and TCRdb retains in-frame clones only, with some absent. The repertoire holds 250,000 to 300,000 clones, with approximately 84% as singletons. Germline trimming cut 3 bases from V and 4 bases from J; bases unmatched to any gene: 8. CDR1 and CDR2 from the germline V gene are WNHNN and SYGVQD (reference sequence). This CDR3 is 15 amino acids long.

Sequences were obtained from PBMCs or T cells enriched from blood (not recorded which). The source of this sequence is a man over 45 who had recovered from COVID-19. The V and J genes are TRBV10-1 and TRBJ1-2; 7 bases match TRBD1. The CDR3 loop reads CASSDHRGFPYGYTF. CDR3 sequence (DNA): TGCGCCAGCAGTGACCACAGGGGCTTCCCCTATGGCTACACCTTC.